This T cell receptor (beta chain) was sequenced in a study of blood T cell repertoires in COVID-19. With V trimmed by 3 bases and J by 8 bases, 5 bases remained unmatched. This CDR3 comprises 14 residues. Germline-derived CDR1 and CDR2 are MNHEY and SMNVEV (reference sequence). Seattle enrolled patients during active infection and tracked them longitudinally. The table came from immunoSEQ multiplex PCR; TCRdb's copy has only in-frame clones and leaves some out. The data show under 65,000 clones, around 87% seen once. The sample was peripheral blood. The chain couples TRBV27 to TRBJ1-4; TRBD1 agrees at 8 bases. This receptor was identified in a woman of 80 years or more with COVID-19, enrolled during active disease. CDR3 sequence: CASSFGQGNEKLFF. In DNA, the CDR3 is TGTGCCAGCAGTTTTGGACAGGGCAACGAAAAACTGTTTTTT.